Each of the 5 T cell receptor beta chains below was sequenced from the same sample in a study of early T cells in non-severe SARS-CoV-2 infection. A single record per CDR3 protein comes from TCRdb applying MiXCR to the 5' RACE reads. The sample has under 100,000 distinct CDR3 sequences; around 15% are singletons. The source material was whole blood. Every receptor here comes from an adult who was a healthcare worker with PCR-confirmed SARS-CoV-2 infection or an uninfected control (not recorded which).

The chain is built from TRBV20-1 and TRBJ2-1; 7 positions agree with TRBD2. The junction had 5 bases not matched to a gene; V was cut back by 0 bases and J by 0 bases. CDR1 and CDR2 (germline): DFQATT, SNEGSKA (reference sequence). CDR3 size: 16 residues. For the CDR3, the DNA is TGCAGTGCTAGAGATCGGGGGGTTAGCTCCTACAATGAGCAGTTCTTC. It codes for CSARDRGVSSYNEQFF.

Many counts were recorded for this clonotype. This chain joins TRBV12-3 or TRBV12-4 and TRBJ1-1; 10 bases fit TRBD1. CDR3 length equals 13 residues. V lost 6 bases to trimming and J lost 7 bases; unmatched junction nucleotides: 5. CDR3: CASSLTGGIEAFF. CDR3 DNA: TGTGCCAGCAGCCTGACAGGGGGCATTGAAGCTTTCTTT.

The sample holds a few counts of this clonotype. The chain couples TRBV7-2 to TRBJ2-3, with 11 nucleotides matching TRBD2. There are 15 residues in the CDR3. CDR1 and CDR2 from the germline V gene are SGHTA and FQGNSA. Trimming at V came to 4 bases and at J to 6 bases, leaving 6 bases not matched to a gene. This CDR3 is CASSWLAGGSDTQYF. The CDR3, as DNA: TGTGCCAGCAGCTGGCTAGCGGGGGGAAGTGATACGCAGTATTTT. Looking up the rest from reference TRBV7-2 and TRBJ2-3 gives the full variable domain: GAGVSQSPSNKVTEKGKDVELRCDPISGHTALYWYRQSLGQGLEFLIYFQGNSAPDKSGLPSDRFSAERTGGSVSTLTIQRTQQEDSAVYLCASSWLAGGSDTQYFGPGTRLTVL.

This clonotype was recorded at least ten times. This chain connects TRBV5-1 to TRBJ2-3; 9 bases fit TRBD2. Germline V gives CDR1 SGHRS, CDR2 YFSETQ. The CDR3 covers 18 residues. Trimming removed 4 bases from V and 2 bases from J; junction bases left unmatched: 14. CDR3: CASSPRLRSGGTTDTQYF. In DNA form, the CDR3 reads TGCGCCAGCAGCCCCCGACTTCGTAGCGGGGGTACCACAGATACGCAGTATTTT.

V usage is TRBV5-1 and J usage is TRBJ1-1; D remains unclear. Germline V gene lookup returns CDR1 SGHRS and CDR2 YFSETQ. Trimming removed 2 bases at V and 2 bases at J, with 16 bases between. The CDR3 length is 16 residues. CDR3 nucleotide sequence: TGCGCCAGCAGCTTCTTGATGGCAGGTATAAACACTGAAGCTTTCTTT. This gives the protein CASSFLMAGINTEAFF.